One and the same sample provided the 31 T cell receptor beta chains below, sequenced in a study of OX40 agonist ivuxolimab in advanced cancers. TCRdb keeps only in-frame clones here, not all; method: immunoSEQ multiplex PCR. The data show 20,000 or so clones, 85% to 90% seen once. The material sequenced was CD4+ or CD8+ T cells sorted from blood, taken in a trial of the OX40 agonist ivuxolimab. All receptors come from an adult with an advanced solid tumor such as melanoma, head and neck, liver or kidney cancer.

This rearrangement joins TRBV9 to TRBJ2-7, with TRBD2 as a possible D gene (5 bases). The V gene lost 0 bases and the J gene lost 6 bases, with 10 bases spanning the gap. Germline lookup yields CDR1 SGDLS and CDR2 YYNGEE. The CDR3 runs to 13 residues. The CDR3 nucleotides read TGTGCCAGCAGCGTAGGAACCGGGATCGAGCAGTACTTC. It codes for CASSVGTGIEQYF.

The chain has TRBV5-1 and TRBJ1-1, with D perhaps matching TRBD1 (6 bases). Looked up from germline, CDR1 is SGHRS and CDR2 is YFSETQ. The CDR3 contains 15 residues. Deletions cut 3 bases from V and 0 bases from J, with 12 bases between. CDR3: CASSSPDRMNTEAFF. CDR3 DNA sequence: TGCGCCAGCAGCTCACCTGACAGGATGAACACTGAAGCTTTCTTT.

V gene TRBV5-4 combines with J gene TRBJ2-5; D is perhaps TRBD1 or TRBD2 (6 bases each). There are 19 residues in the CDR3. V dropped 4 bases and J dropped 2 bases, with 27 bases sitting between them. CDR1 SGHNT and CDR2 YYREEE come from the germline V gene (reference sequence). In DNA form, the CDR3 reads TGTGCCAGCAGCCCTTCCCCTACATACGCGGGACATCCACAAGAGACCCAGTACTTC. Translating gives CASSPSPTYAGHPQETQYF.

The chain couples TRBV19 to TRBJ1-4, with D possibly TRBD1 on 5 matching bases. V was cut by 1 base and J by 10 bases, with 16 bases left in between. CDR3 length: 15 residues. The V gene's germline CDR1 is LNHDA and CDR2 SQIVND (reference sequence). The CDR3, as DNA: TGTGCCAGTAGTATAGTAGGGGACCCGAGGGCAAAACTGTTTTTT. This encodes CASSIVGDPRAKLFF.

The J gene is TRBJ2-7, the V gene TRBV6-6; D is unresolved. Deletions cut 2 bases from V and 7 bases from J, with 9 bases between. The V gene's germline CDR1 is MNHNY and CDR2 SVGAGI (reference sequence). The CDR3 loop spans 12 amino acids. CDR3 protein: CASSYLDGEQYF. CDR3 sequence (DNA): TGTGCCAGCAGTTACCTAGATGGGGAGCAGTACTTC.

This rearrangement joins TRBV6-6 to TRBJ1-1; a weak D match, TRBD1 (5 bases). Germline values: CDR1 MNHNY, CDR2 SVGAGI (reference sequence). V shed 6 bases and J shed 7 bases, with 12 bases lying between them. The CDR3 length is 12 residues. CDR3 DNA sequence: TGTGCCAGCAGGCCAGGGAGAGGTGAAGCTTTCTTT. This sequence encodes CASRPGRGEAFF.

This chain joins TRBV7-9 and TRBJ2-7, with TRBD1 identical over 8 bases. Germline CDR1 is SEHNR and CDR2 is FQNEAQ (reference sequence). V lost 3 bases, J lost 2 bases, and 6 bases stayed unmatched. This CDR3 region has 15 residues. The CDR3: CASSLWTGRPYEQYF. The DNA for the CDR3 is TGTGCCAGCAGCTTGTGGACAGGGAGGCCCTACGAGCAGTACTTC.

The chain combines TRBV7-8 with TRBJ2-2; TRBD2 matches 11 bases. The ends lost 3 bases at V and 4 bases at J; junction bases unmatched: 1. The CDR3 sequence is 15 residues long. Germline loops: CDR1 SGHVS, CDR2 FQNEAQ. The CDR3 sequence is CASSFLAGGTGELFF. CDR3 DNA sequence: TGTGCCAGCAGCTTTCTAGCGGGGGGCACCGGGGAGCTGTTTTTT.

The rearrangement joins TRBV4-1 to TRBJ2-2; TRBD1 matches 7 bases. Losses at the gene ends were 1 base for V and 4 bases for J; bases not matched to a gene: 9. Germline V gene sequence: CDR1 MGHRA, CDR2 YSYEKL. The CDR3 totals 17 residues. CDR3 DNA sequence: TGCGCCAGCAGCCAAGCTACAGGGGCCCTCAGCACCGGGGAGCTGTTTTTT. This codes for CASSQATGALSTGELFF.

The chain recombines TRBV13 with TRBJ2-2; 7 positions match TRBD2. The CDR3 is 16 residues long. CDR1 PRHDT and CDR2 FYEKMQ come from the germline V gene (reference sequence). J lost 3 bases, V lost 4 bases, and 8 bases had no gene match. Here the CDR3 DNA reads TGTGCCAGCAGCTCCCGACTAGCTAGGGACACCGGGGAGCTGTTTTTT. Its translation: CASSSRLARDTGELFF. Drawing the rest from reference TRBV13 and TRBJ2-2, the complete variable domain is AAGVIQSPRHLIKEKRETATLKCYPIPRHDTVYWYQQGPGQDPQFLISFYEKMQSDKGSIPDRFSAQQFSDYHSELNMSSLELGDSALYFCASSSRLARDTGELFFGEGSRLTVL.

The chain links TRBV18 to TRBJ1-4; D not resolved. The germline V and J ends were trimmed by 0 bases and 5 bases, with 1 base remaining between them. Looked up from germline, CDR1 is KGHSH and CDR2 is LQKENI. The CDR3 totals 12 residues. CDR3 DNA: TGTGCCAGCTCACCACCGAATGAAAAACTGTTTTTT. Translated: CASSPPNEKLFF.

The chain carries TRBV27 and TRBJ2-7; 8 bases agree with TRBD1. Germline assignment: CDR1 MNHEY and CDR2 SMNVEV (reference sequence). This CDR3 is 14 amino acids long. Trimming took 3 bases from V and 3 from J; bases not matched to a gene: 4. CDR3 in amino acids: CASSFRDRIYEQYF. The CDR3 region has the DNA TGTGCCAGCAGTTTCCGGGACAGGATCTACGAGCAGTACTTC.

This chain uses TRBV9 with TRBJ2-7; 7 nucleotides match TRBD2. Trimming removed 4 bases from V and 2 bases from J; junction bases left unmatched: 6. The CDR3 extends over 14 amino acids. CDR1 and CDR2 from the germline V gene are SGDLS and YYNGEE. The CDR3, as DNA: TGTGCCAGCAGCCCTAATGGGGGGGCCTACGAGCAGTACTTC. Translating gives CASSPNGGAYEQYF.

This chain joins TRBV7-9 and TRBJ1-4, with a tentative D call TRBD1 (5 bases). In germline, CDR1 is SEHNR, CDR2 FQNEAQ (reference sequence). The CDR3 is made up of 14 amino acids. The V end was cut by 4 bases, the J end by 6 bases, with 12 bases between. The CDR3 sequence: CASSSPGLHEKLFF. In DNA, the CDR3 is TGTGCCAGCAGCTCGCCGGGACTACATGAAAAACTGTTTTTT.

The chain combines TRBV30 with TRBJ2-3, with D uncertain. Germline CDR1 and CDR2: GTSNPN and SVGIG (reference sequence). Trimming took 3 bases from V and 4 from J, leaving 11 bases between them. The CDR3 loop spans 13 amino acids. This CDR3 is CAWRVYGADTQYF. Here the CDR3 DNA reads TGTGCCTGGAGGGTGTATGGCGCAGATACGCAGTATTTT.

The CDR3 loop is CASSSLPSTEAFF. The DNA for the CDR3 is TGTGCCAGCAGTTCCTTGCCTAGCACTGAAGCTTTCTTT. The gene calls are TRBV27 and TRBJ1-1; D is uncertain. Trimming shortened V by 4 bases and J by 4 bases, and 10 bases separated the two germline ends. The CDR3 has 13 amino acids. Germline loops: CDR1 MNHEY, CDR2 SMNVEV (reference sequence).

This clone turned up a few times. The chain employs TRBV25-1 and TRBJ1-6; 8 nucleotides align to TRBD1. This CDR3 has 14 amino acids. V dropped 7 bases and J dropped 10; count of bases not matched to a gene: 9. Per germline, CDR1 MGHDK and CDR2 SYGVNS. The CDR3 bases are TGTGCCAGCATTGCAGGGGGCGCGGGATCACCCCTCCACTTT. Translation: CASIAGGAGSPLHF.

J is TRBJ2-1 and V is TRBV11-3; TRBD2 aligns across 10 bases. Per the germline V gene, CDR1 is SGHNT and CDR2 is YENEEA. This CDR3 is 16 amino acids long. V lost 6 bases to trimming and J lost 8 bases; unmatched junction nucleotides: 13. The CDR3 nucleotides are TGTGCCAGCAGTAAGACCGGGACTAGCGTAGGTGATGAGCAGTTCTTC. This sequence encodes CASSKTGTSVGDEQFF.

This sequence joins TRBV27 and TRBJ2-4; D gene unclear. Trimming removed 4 bases from V and 9 bases from J, with 7 bases in between. The CDR3 sequence is 11 residues long. CDR1 is MNHEY and CDR2 is SMNVEV in the germline V gene (reference sequence). This chain's CDR3 is CASSSGRIQYF. As DNA, the CDR3 is TGTGCCAGCAGTTCCGGGCGCATTCAGTACTTC.

Worth noting for this clone: This CDR3 is also generated by other DNA sequences in the sample. J is TRBJ2-2 and V is TRBV7-9; weak D call: TRBD2 (6 bases). This CDR3 region has 17 residues. The V end lost 1 base, the J end lost 0 bases, and 12 bases lay between the germline ends. The V gene's germline CDR1 is SEHNR and CDR2 FQNEAQ (reference sequence). The CDR3 DNA follows: TGTGCCAGCAGCTTAGGTTTCGGGGGACCGAACACCGGGGAGCTGTTTTTT. Encoded protein: CASSLGFGGPNTGELFF.

V gene TRBV29-1 combines with J gene TRBJ1-1; D is ambiguous. V lost 4 bases and J lost 2, with 8 bases in between. The CDR3 runs to 12 residues. The germline V gene encodes CDR1 SQVTM and CDR2 ANQGSEA. This CDR3 is CSVGRGNTEAFF. For the CDR3, the DNA is TGCAGCGTTGGGCGCGGTAACACTGAAGCTTTCTTT.

The chain carries TRBV4-2 and TRBJ2-1; 7 bases align to TRBD2. The germline CDR1 and CDR2 sequences are LGHNA and YNFKEQ. There are 16 residues in the CDR3. V lost 0 bases to trimming and J lost 8 bases; unmatched junction nucleotides: 10. The CDR3 nucleotides read TGTGCCAGCAGCCAAGATCAGGGCGGGGGATTCGATGAGCAGTTCTTC. Encoded protein: CASSQDQGGGFDEQFF.

The J gene is TRBJ2-1, the V gene TRBV2; tentatively, D is TRBD1 (6 bases). The CDR3 sequence is 14 residues long. Trimming shortened V by 10 bases and J by 9 bases, and 22 bases separated the two germline ends. The germline gives CDR1 SNHLY, CDR2 FYNNEI. The CDR3 sequence is CAIIIGALQGEQFF. Here the CDR3 DNA reads TGTGCCATTATTATCGGGGCCCTACAGGGTGAGCAGTTCTTC. The full variable domain, in which reference TRBV2 and TRBJ2-1 provide the parts outside the CDR3, is EPEVTQTPSHQVTQMGQEVILRCVPISNHLYFYWYRQILGQKVEFLVSFYNNEISEKSEIFDDQFSVERPDGSNFTLKIRSTKLEDSAMYFCAIIIGALQGEQFFGPGTRLTVL.

The chain links TRBV11-2 to TRBJ1-1; tentative D call: TRBD1 (6 bases). This CDR3 contains 15 residues. Trimming shortened V by 1 base and J by 6 bases, and 15 bases separated the two germline ends. Germline lookup yields CDR1 SGHAT and CDR2 FQNNGV. DNA for the CDR3: TGTGCCAGCAGCTTAGCCAGGGGTTTGGGCGCTGAAGCTTTCTTT. Translation: CASSLARGLGAEAFF. The whole variable domain, filled in from reference TRBV11-2 and TRBJ1-1, reads EAGVAQSPRYKIIEKRQSVAFWCNPISGHATLYWYQQILGQGPKLLIQFQNNGVVDDSQLPKDRFSAERLKGVDSTLKIQPAKLEDSAVYLCASSLARGLGAEAFFGQGTRLTVV.

This chain connects TRBV4-1 to TRBJ2-7, with D unresolved. This CDR3 is 15 amino acids long. Trimming took off 3 bases at V and 0 bases at J, with 12 bases between the two ends. Per the germline V gene, CDR1 is MGHRA and CDR2 is YSYEKL. The CDR3 DNA reads TGCGCCAGCAGCCACAAATTAAAGAGCTCCTACGAGCAGTACTTC. Protein product: CASSHKLKSSYEQYF.

This clone was seen repeatedly, ten times or more. This chain joins TRBV6-9 and TRBJ2-7; TRBD2 aligns across 10 bases. With V trimmed by 4 bases and J by 6 bases, 3 bases remained unmatched. CDR3 size: 13 residues. Germline values: CDR1 MNHGY, CDR2 SVAAGI. This chain's CDR3 is CASSWGLAFEQYF. The CDR3 DNA sequence: TGTGCCAGCAGTTGGGGACTAGCGTTCGAGCAGTACTTC.

The chain combines TRBV2 with TRBJ2-5; D tentatively reads TRBD1 or TRBD2 (5 bases each). CDR3 length equals 15 residues. V gave up 6 bases and J gave up 4 bases, with 18 bases separating them. CDR1 is SNHLY, CDR2 FYNNEI, per germline. Here the CDR3 reads CASSNFPGPGETQYF. The CDR3 nucleotides are TGTGCCAGCAGCAACTTTCCGGGACCCGGAGAGACCCAGTACTTC. The full variable domain, in which reference TRBV2 and TRBJ2-5 provide the parts outside the CDR3, is EPEVTQTPSHQVTQMGQEVILRCVPISNHLYFYWYRQILGQKVEFLVSFYNNEISEKSEIFDDQFSVERPDGSNFTLKIRSTKLEDSAMYFCASSNFPGPGETQYFGPGTRLLVL.

This clone was detected only a few times. The V and J genes are TRBV4-1 and TRBJ1-5, with 12 bases identical to TRBD1. This CDR3 spans 16 amino acids. CDR1 MGHRA and CDR2 YSYEKL come from the germline V gene. The J segment lost 7 bases and the V segment lost 3 bases, leaving 7 bases of the junction unmatched. The CDR3 coding sequence is TGCGCCAGCAGCCACCCGGGACAGGGGGCGCGGCAGCCCCAGCATTTT. Translating gives CASSHPGQGARQPQHF.

DNA of the CDR3: TGTGCCAGCAGCTTTGCCCCTATAGACAGGGCTGGAAACACCATATATTTT. Translated: CASSFAPIDRAGNTIYF. The genes are TRBV7-6 and TRBJ1-3, with TRBD1 identical over 7 bases. Looked up from germline, CDR1 is SGHVS and CDR2 is FNYEAQ. The V segment lost 3 bases and the J segment 2 bases; nucleotides outside the gene matches: 10. The CDR3 sequence is 17 residues long. Filled out from reference TRBV7-6 and TRBJ1-3, the complete variable domain reads GAGVSQSPRYKVTKRGQDVALRCDPISGHVSLYWYRQALGQGPEFLTYFNYEAQQDKSGLPNDRFSAERPEGSISTLTIQRTEQRDSAMYRCASSFAPIDRAGNTIYFGEGSWLTVV.

V is TRBV5-6 and J is TRBJ2-1; unclear D gene. V shed 4 bases and J shed 6 bases, with 11 bases lying between them. The CDR3 totals 13 residues. Per germline, CDR1 SGHDT and CDR2 YYEEEE. CDR3 DNA sequence: TGTGCCAGCAGCGGAAACCCCTCCAATGAGCAGTTCTTC. Translated, it gives CASSGNPSNEQFF.

The rearrangement links TRBV7-6 to TRBJ1-3, with D possibly being TRBD1 (5 bases). Germline CDR1 reads SGHVS; CDR2 reads FNYEAQ. There are 17 residues in the CDR3. Trimming removed 4 bases from V and 1 base from J, with 17 bases in between. The CDR3 spells CASSSRGSGESGNTIYF. DNA of the CDR3: TGTGCCAGCAGCTCCCGTGGGTCGGGGGAATCTGGAAACACCATATATTTT.